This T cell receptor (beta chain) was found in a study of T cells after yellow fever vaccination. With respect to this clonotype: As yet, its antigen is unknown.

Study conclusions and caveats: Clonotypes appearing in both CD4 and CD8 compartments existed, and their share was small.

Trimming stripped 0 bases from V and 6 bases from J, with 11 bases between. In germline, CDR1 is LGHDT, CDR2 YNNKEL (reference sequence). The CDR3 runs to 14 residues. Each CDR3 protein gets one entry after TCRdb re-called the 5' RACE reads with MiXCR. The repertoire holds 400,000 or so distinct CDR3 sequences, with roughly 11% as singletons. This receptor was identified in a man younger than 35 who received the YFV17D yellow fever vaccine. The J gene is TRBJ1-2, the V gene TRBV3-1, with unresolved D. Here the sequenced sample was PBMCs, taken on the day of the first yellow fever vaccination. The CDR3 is CASSQDALPDGYTF. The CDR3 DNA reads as TGTGCCAGCAGCCAAGATGCGTTACCTGATGGCTACACCTTC.